Presented here are 11 T cell receptor beta chains from one specimen sequenced in a study of PD-1 blockade in mismatch repair-deficient tumors. Libraries were prepared by immunoSEQ multiplex PCR; TCRdb keeps only in-frame clonotypes and omits some of them. Of roughly 120,000 clones in the sample, around nine tenths were seen once. Sequenced here: peripheral blood, sampled roughly 70 weeks after starting pembrolizumab. The receptors derive from an adult with mismatch repair-deficient cancer.

This clone showed up just once. The J gene is TRBJ1-3, the V gene TRBV30; 8 nucleotides align to TRBD1. In germline, CDR1 is GTSNPN, CDR2 SVGIG (reference sequence). The CDR3 has 13 residues. J lost 1 base, V lost 5 bases, and 1 base had no gene match. CDR3 sequence: CAWDRGSGNTIYF. The CDR3 DNA is TGTGCCTGGGACAGGGGTTCTGGAAACACCATATATTTT.

V and J are TRBV19 and TRBJ2-1; D is unresolved. This CDR3 has 15 amino acids. The V and J ends lost 4 bases and 0 bases respectively, with 10 bases between them. Germline assignment: CDR1 LNHDA and CDR2 SQIVND (reference sequence). CDR3 in amino acids: CASSTPLSSYNEQFF. The CDR3 nucleotides are TGTGCCAGTAGTACCCCACTCAGCTCCTACAATGAGCAGTTCTTC.

The gene calls are TRBV28 and TRBJ2-2; D uncertain. Trimming removed 3 bases at V and 0 bases at J, with 5 bases between. The CDR3 spans 14 residues. The germline CDR1 and CDR2 sequences are MDHEN and SYDVKM. CDR3 loop: CASSFPTNTGELFF. For the CDR3, the DNA is TGTGCCAGCAGTTTTCCTACGAACACCGGGGAGCTGTTTTTT.

CDR3 region: CASSHTGYEQYF. CDR3 bases: TGTGCCAGCAGTCACACGGGTTACGAGCAGTACTTC. The chain uses TRBV6-5 and TRBJ2-7; the D is unclear. Between the trimmed V and J ends, which lost 5 bases and 4 bases, there was a span of 9 bases. Germline V CDR1 and CDR2: MNHEY, SVGAGI. The CDR3 is 12 amino acids.

This clone has a handful of counts. The chain uses TRBV28 and TRBJ1-1, with no clear D. The CDR3 loop spans 14 amino acids. V gave up 5 bases and J gave up 3 bases, with 13 bases separating them. Per the germline V gene, CDR1 is MDHEN and CDR2 is SYDVKM. In DNA form, the CDR3 reads TGTGCCAGCAGTCCCTGGGTTGGCGACACTGAAGCTTTCTTT. This encodes CASSPWVGDTEAFF.

DNA for the CDR3: TGTGCCTGGGCCCGCACAGGGGAATCCTACAATGAGCAGTTCTTC. It codes for CAWARTGESYNEQFF. The chain joins TRBV30 to TRBJ2-1; 7 bases map to TRBD1. V shed 5 bases and J 1 base; nucleotides not matched to a gene: 8. CDR1 is GTSNPN, CDR2 SVGIG, per germline (reference sequence). The CDR3 totals 15 residues.

V and J are TRBV5-1 and TRBJ2-7; TRBD2 is a possible D gene (5 bases). The CDR3 has 13 amino acids. The V gene lost 1 base and the J gene lost 4 bases, with 9 bases spanning the gap. CDR1 SGHRS and CDR2 YFSETQ come from the germline V gene. CDR3 in amino acids: CASSLRTGYEQYF. DNA of the CDR3: TGCGCCAGCAGCTTGCGTACGGGATACGAGCAGTACTTC. The full variable domain, completed using reference TRBV5-1 and TRBJ2-7, is KAGVTQTPRYLIKTRGQQVTLSCSPISGHRSVSWYQQTPGQGLQFLFEYFSETQRNKGNFPGRFSGRQFSNSRSEMNVSTLELGDSALYLCASSLRTGYEQYFGPGTRLTVT.

This chain joins TRBV11-2 and TRBJ2-3; maybe TRBD2 (5 bases). V lost 3 bases, J lost 0 bases, and 10 bases lay in between. The CDR3 has 15 residues. Looked up from germline, CDR1 is SGHAT and CDR2 is FQNNGV. The CDR3 loop reads CASSFTGTSTDTQYF. CDR3 nucleotide sequence: TGTGCCAGCAGCTTTACGGGAACTAGCACAGATACGCAGTATTTT.

This clone was observed once. V is TRBV11-2 and J is TRBJ2-7; 10 bases fit TRBD1. The V gene end was trimmed by 1 base and the J gene end by 2 bases; junction bases not matched to a gene: 5. CDR1 SGHAT and CDR2 FQNNGV come from the germline V gene. The CDR3 sequence is 16 residues long. CDR3 nucleotide sequence: TGTGCCAGCAGCTTAGGGGGACAGGGGAGGCCCTACGAGCAGTACTTC. Translated, it gives CASSLGGQGRPYEQYF. Full variable domain (missing parts from reference TRBV11-2 and TRBJ2-7): EAGVAQSPRYKIIEKRQSVAFWCNPISGHATLYWYQQILGQGPKLLIQFQNNGVVDDSQLPKDRFSAERLKGVDSTLKIQPAKLEDSAVYLCASSLGGQGRPYEQYFGPGTRLTVT.

The rearrangement joins TRBV25-1 to TRBJ2-7; no firm D call. This CDR3 is 13 amino acids long. The germline CDR1 and CDR2 sequences are MGHDK and SYGVNS. V was clipped by 3 bases and J by 2 bases, with 8 bases between them. CDR3 coding DNA: TGTGCCAGCAGTGAGGGCTTCACCTACGAGCAGTACTTC. Protein product: CASSEGFTYEQYF.

This sequence joins TRBV2 and TRBJ2-2; 10 positions agree with TRBD1. Germline CDR1 is SNHLY and CDR2 is FYNNEI. After removal of 0 bases from V and 4 bases from J, the junction contained 5 bases not matched to a gene. This CDR3 spans 17 amino acids. In DNA form, the CDR3 reads TGTGCCAGCAGTGAAGCGCGTCGGACAGGGGGCACCGGGGAGCTGTTTTTT. Protein product: CASSEARRTGGTGELFF.